The source of this TCR beta chain is a study of blood T cell repertoires in COVID-19 (dated by TCRdb to the early 2020s). With respect to the entire study: Samples from collaborators originated in the United States, Italy and Spain and spanned both the acute and convalescent phases of COVID-19. The material from the prospective study consisted of cDNA or gDNA derived from T cells, B-cell-depleted T cells, or PBMCs. Deeply sampled blood TCRbeta repertoires from subjects exposed to, actively infected with, or recovered from COVID-19 were included in the dataset. A freely available public database, intended as a resource for researchers studying the immune response to SARS-CoV-2, is where the repertoires were released. The samples were drawn from the first 160 participants of the ongoing ImmuneRACE study and from 950 to 1,500 subjects provided by 6 global collaborators. Sample metadata almost always included a de-identified subject ID, COVID-19 status, age in years and sex. HLA class I and class II types, where available, came from metadata supplied by the sample provider rather than from assay-based typing.

TCRbeta CDR3 regions were amplified from genomic DNA using the immunoSEQ Assay, a bias-controlled multiplex PCR. The published analysis was carried out like this. Within the assay, amplification of reference gene primers was used to estimate how many nucleated cells each sample contained. To quantify the absolute abundance of each unique TCRbeta CDR3 rearrangement, sequence reads were collapsed and filtered. For each sample, productive Simpson clonality was calculated as the square root of Simpson's diversity index across productive rearrangements. The table comes from immuneACCESS by way of TCRdb, which keeps in-frame sequences with V and J called. Part of the clones is missing from these tables; in studies checked, under half for an unresolved V gene and the rest for unknown reasons. The V and J calls and clone size come from that table; D and trimming were worked out from the DNA. Within this sample are some 270,000 clones, with roughly 86% of them counted one time only. The ten top clones hold under 2% of the sample.

Remarks on this clone: Its antigen is currently not known. Base qualities are not recorded, but no much larger clone differs from it by a single base.

A second Seattle source provided samples from volunteer blood donors who had recovered from COVID-19. Each collaborating institution followed its own protocols to collect whole blood in K2EDTA tubes. For TCRbeta analysis, collaborators shipped samples in one of three forms: frozen whole blood, isolated PBMCs, or DNA extracted from either of those sample types. The research as a whole found: The quantity of clinical and demographic metadata differed by source and by participant and was supplied without curation.

The receptor was isolated from a woman in her fifties or sixties who had recovered from COVID-19. The sample consisted of peripheral blood.

The DNA is TGTGCCAGCAGCCACCCAAGGGGCGAGCAGTACTTC. It is translated as CASSHPRGEQYF. This sequence uses TRBV7-8 and TRBJ2-7, and possibly TRBD1, on 5 matching bases. Including cysteine and phenylalanine, the CDR3 has 12 amino acids. Here the CDR3 DNA is all that survives: 36 bases in frame from base 1. The germline V gene supplies CDR1 SGHVS and CDR2 FQNEAQ. At the junction V is shortened by 5 bases and J by 6 bases, with 11 bases in between.